These 10 T cell receptor beta chains share one sample of origin, sequenced in a study of blood T cell repertoires in COVID-19. Measured with immunoSEQ multiplex PCR; TCRdb has only the in-frame clones, and not every one. The sample shows some 56,000 clones, 80% to 90% of them seen only once. Sequencing was done on a sample of peripheral blood. These receptors were taken from a woman aged 60-75 years with COVID-19, enrolled during active disease.

The chain links TRBV28 to TRBJ1-1, with D maybe TRBD1 (5 bases). V was shortened by 4 bases and J by 2 bases, with 11 bases between the two germline ends. Germline V gives CDR1 MDHEN, CDR2 SYDVKM. This CDR3 has 14 amino acids. CDR3 DNA: TGTGCCAGCAGTTGGGACGGGAGTAACACTGAAGCTTTCTTT. Its translation: CASSWDGSNTEAFF.

This chain uses TRBV9 with TRBJ2-2, with TRBD1 matching over 9 bases. Germline assignment: CDR1 SGDLS and CDR2 YYNGEE. V shed 0 bases, J shed 5 bases, and the junction held 11 bases outside the gene matches. The CDR3 is 18 amino acids. The CDR3 nucleotides are TGTGCCAGCAGCGTAGAGTTCTGGAACAGGGGGCAAACCGGGGAGCTGTTTTTT. Translated, it gives CASSVEFWNRGQTGELFF.

V is TRBV18 and J is TRBJ2-7, with 9 bases identical to TRBD1. V lost 6 bases, J lost 3 bases, and 6 bases stayed unmatched. The CDR3 loop spans 14 amino acids. Germline lookup yields CDR1 KGHSH and CDR2 LQKENI. CDR3 residues: CASSHRQGDYEQYF. The CDR3 nucleotides are TGTGCCAGCTCCCATCGACAGGGGGACTACGAGCAGTACTTC.

This clone appeared a few times. This chain links TRBV11-2 with TRBJ2-5; 12 bases match TRBD2. CDR1 and CDR2 from the germline V gene are SGHAT and FQNNGV. V gave up 7 bases and J gave up 1 base; unmatched junction bases: 4. CDR3 length: 15 amino acids. CDR3 DNA: TGTGCCAGCACCTCTAGCGGGAGGGCCCAAGAGACCCAGTACTTC. It encodes CASTSSGRAQETQYF.

This chain connects TRBV11-2 to TRBJ2-7, with D perhaps TRBD1 (5 bases). The V and J ends lost 3 bases and 4 bases respectively, with 25 bases between them. CDR3 length: 18 amino acids. Germline assignment: CDR1 SGHAT and CDR2 FQNNGV. CDR3 nucleotides: TGTGCCAGCAGCTTGTCCGGCACAGGAAAATTATGGCAGTACGAGCAGTACTTC. Protein sequence: CASSLSGTGKLWQYEQYF.

V and J are TRBV25-1 and TRBJ2-2; a possible D gene is TRBD1 (5 bases). This CDR3 contains 16 residues. CDR1 is MGHDK, CDR2 SYGVNS, per germline. V lost 1 base and J lost 0, with 9 bases in between. CDR3 region: CASSEWGSTNTGELFF. Written as DNA, the CDR3 is TGTGCCAGCAGTGAATGGGGCAGCACGAACACCGGGGAGCTGTTTTTT.

The chain recombines TRBV7-2 with TRBJ2-7, with TRBD2 matching over 7 bases. There are 16 residues in the CDR3. Germline V gives CDR1 SGHTA, CDR2 FQGNSA. V trimming: 5 bases; J trimming: 4 bases; junction bases outside the gene matches: 14. The CDR3, as DNA: TGTGCCAGCAGCATCACTAGCGACCGCGGGTTTTACGAGCAGTACTTC. Translated: CASSITSDRGFYEQYF.

The V and J genes are TRBV3-1 (or the pseudogene TRBV3-2) and TRBJ1-1; D call uncertain. Germline V gene sequence: CDR1 LGHDT, CDR2 YNNKEL (reference sequence). There are 14 residues in the CDR3. Trimming removed 2 bases from V and 1 base from J, with 8 bases in between. This chain's CDR3 is CASSQSLRNTEAFF. Written as DNA, the CDR3 is TGTGCCAGCAGCCAATCGCTGAGGAACACTGAAGCTTTCTTT.

This rearrangement joins TRBV3-1 (or the pseudogene TRBV3-2) to TRBJ1-5; a possible D gene is TRBD1 (5 bases). The CDR3 covers 15 residues. The V gene lost 1 base and the J gene lost 2 bases, with 9 bases spanning the gap. Germline CDR1 LGHDT, CDR2 YNNKEL (reference sequence). The DNA for the CDR3 is TGTGCCAGCAGCCAAGGCAGGGTCGGCAATCAGCCCCAGCATTTT. Amino acid sequence: CASSQGRVGNQPQHF.

This clone came up a few times. J is TRBJ1-1 and V is TRBV12-3 or TRBV12-4, with D possibly matching TRBD1 (6 bases). The CDR3 totals 12 residues. V lost 2 bases, J lost 8 bases, and 9 bases lay in between. CDR3 DNA sequence: TGTGCCAGCAGTTTAATCAGGGGAGAAGCTTTCTTT. Its protein product is CASSLIRGEAFF.